These T cell receptor beta chains were read from a single sample in a study of T cell repertoires in cytomegalovirus infection. MiXCR, run by TCRdb on the reads, gives a single entry per CDR3 protein. This sample has some 800,000 distinct CDR3 sequences; 25% to 35% occur once, and the top ten carry about an eighth. No antigen has been identified for these receptors. Material: cultured CD8+ T cells from PBMCs, obtained from culture after CMV antigen stimulation. These TCRs come from a human donor in good health (CMV status not recorded). Some clones in this sample may be carry-over from other donors' samples. The CDR3 runs from the conserved cysteine through the conserved F or W. The D gene is left open where the match is weak. Expanded clones are given a class, and other clones once, few, many or no size at all.

J: TRBJ1-5
size: few
D: NA
V: TRBV12-3/TRBV12-4
CDR3: CASSFGRDVLTQHF
DNA: TGTGCCAGCAGTTTTGGCAGGGACGTTTTGACCCAGCATTTT

J: TRBJ2-1
size: many
D: TRBD2
V: TRBV7-2
CDR3: CASSLRASGGPYNEQFF
DNA: TGTGCCAGCAGCTTACGGGCTAGCGGGGGCCCTTACAATGAGCAGTTCTTC

J: TRBJ2-1
size: NA
D: TRBD2
V: TRBV9
CDR3: CASSFNPLAGSSYNEQFF
DNA: TGTGCCAGCAGCTTTAATCCCCTAGCGGGGAGCTCCTACAATGAGCAGTTCTTC

J: TRBJ2-2
size: NA
D: TRBD1
V: TRBV7-6
CDR3: CASSPGMGTGGIGELFF
DNA: TGTGCCAGCAGCCCAGGAATGGGGACAGGGGGTATCGGGGAGCTGTTTTTT

J: TRBJ2-3
size: few
D: NA
V: TRBV12-3/TRBV12-4
CDR3: CASSLSLDTQYF
DNA: TGTGCCAGCAGTCTCTCGTTGGATACGCAGTATTTT

J: TRBJ2-1
size: few
D: TRBD2
V: TRBV27
CDR3: CASSSLAGYYNEQFF
DNA: TGTGCCAGCAGTTCCCTAGCGGGGTATTACAATGAGCAGTTCTTC

J: TRBJ2-7
size: many
D: TRBD1
V: TRBV7-8
CDR3: CASSTGTDPYEQYF
DNA: TGTGCCAGCAGCACCGGGACAGACCCCTACGAGCAGTACTTC

J: TRBJ2-1
size: NA
D: TRBD2
V: TRBV28
CDR3: CASSPGLAESYNEQFF
DNA: TGTGCCAGCAGCCCGGGACTAGCGGAATCCTACAATGAGCAGTTCTTC

J: TRBJ1-1
size: NA
D: NA
V: TRBV7-3
CDR3: CASSPVGGGTEAFF
DNA: TGTGCCAGCAGCCCCGTAGGAGGAGGGACTGAAGCTTTCTTT

J: TRBJ2-3
size: few
D: NA
V: TRBV6-5
CDR3: CASSYRGVQSDTQYF
DNA: TGTGCCAGCAGTTACCGAGGGGTCCAATCAGATACGCAGTATTTT

J: TRBJ2-7
size: many
D: TRBD1
V: TRBV6-1
CDR3: CASSGTGGHEQYF
DNA: TGTGCCAGCTCCGGGACAGGGGGCCACGAGCAGTACTTC

J: TRBJ2-1
size: NA
D: NA
V: TRBV7-4
CDR3: CASSLDQWISCNEQFF
DNA: TGTGCCAGCAGCTTAGACCAGTGGATCTCCTGCAATGAGCAGTTCTTC

J: TRBJ2-3
size: few
D: TRBD2
V: TRBV9
CDR3: CASSVAGTSGLDTQYF
DNA: TGTGCCAGCAGCGTTGCCGGGACTAGCGGTCTAGATACGCAGTATTTT

J: TRBJ1-5
size: NA
D: TRBD1
V: TRBV4-1
CDR3: CASSLSPGQGGNQPQHF
DNA: TGCGCCAGCAGCCTTTCTCCGGGACAGGGTGGGAATCAGCCCCAGCATTTT

J: TRBJ2-5
size: few
D: NA
V: TRBV6-2/TRBV6-3
CDR3: CASRVQGLETQYF
DNA: TGTGCCAGCAGAGTACAGGGACTAGAGACCCAGTACTTC

J: TRBJ2-1
size: NA
D: TRBD1
V: TRBV10-3
CDR3: CTISESSEQGARQFF
DNA: TGTACCATCAGTGAGTCTTCGGAACAGGGGGCGAGGCAGTTCTTC

J: TRBJ1-2
size: few
D: TRBD1
V: TRBV27
CDR3: CASTHDRARGYTF
DNA: TGTGCCAGCACTCATGACAGGGCAAGGGGCTACACCTTC

J: TRBJ2-5
size: NA
D: TRBD1
V: TRBV7-9
CDR3: CASTPTGSTETQYF
DNA: TGTGCCAGCACCCCGACAGGGTCTACAGAGACCCAGTACTTC

J: TRBJ1-1
size: NA
D: NA
V: TRBV6-1
CDR3: CASRKFSDTEAFF
DNA: TGTGCCAGTCGAAAGTTTTCGGACACTGAAGCTTTCTTT

J: TRBJ2-1
size: NA
D: TRBD2
V: TRBV7-6
CDR3: CASSFILAGGPNNEQFF
DNA: TGTGCCAGCAGCTTCATACTAGCGGGGGGGCCCAACAATGAGCAGTTCTTC

J: TRBJ2-5
size: NA
D: NA
V: TRBV6-5
CDR3: CASSYPGQGGEETQYF
DNA: TGTGCCAGCAGTTACCCAGGACAGGGAGGGGAAGAGACCCAGTACTTC

J: TRBJ2-1
size: many
D: NA
V: TRBV7-2
CDR3: CASSLKHISTYNEQFF
DNA: TGTGCCAGCAGCTTGAAGCACATCTCAACCTACAATGAGCAGTTCTTC

J: TRBJ2-5
size: many
D: TRBD1
V: TRBV7-2
CDR3: CASSPVWTGVQETQYF
DNA: TGTGCCAGCAGCCCCGTCTGGACAGGGGTTCAGGAGACCCAGTACTTC

J: TRBJ2-1
size: few
D: TRBD2
V: TRBV3-1
CDR3: CASSHRGRRTSGGHKVYNEQFF
DNA: TGTGCCAGCAGCCACAGGGGTCGAAGGACTAGCGGGGGGCATAAGGTATACAATGAGCAGTTCTTC